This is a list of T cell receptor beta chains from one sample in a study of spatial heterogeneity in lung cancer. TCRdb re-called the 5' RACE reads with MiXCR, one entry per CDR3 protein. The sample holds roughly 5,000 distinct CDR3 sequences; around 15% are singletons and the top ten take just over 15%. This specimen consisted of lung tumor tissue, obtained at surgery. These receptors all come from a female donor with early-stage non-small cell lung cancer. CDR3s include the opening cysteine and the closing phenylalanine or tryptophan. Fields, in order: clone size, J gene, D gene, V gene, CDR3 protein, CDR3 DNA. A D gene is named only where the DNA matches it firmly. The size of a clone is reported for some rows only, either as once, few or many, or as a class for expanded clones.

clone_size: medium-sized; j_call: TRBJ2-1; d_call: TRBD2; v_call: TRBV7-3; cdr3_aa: CASSPLAGGGRYNEQFF; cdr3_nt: TGTGCCAGCAGCCCCCTAGCGGGAGGAGGGCGCTACAATGAGCAGTTCTTC
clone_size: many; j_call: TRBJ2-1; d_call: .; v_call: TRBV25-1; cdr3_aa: CASSEYGSGSNEQFF; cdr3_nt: TGTGCCAGCAGTGAATATGGTAGCGGAAGCAATGAGCAGTTCTTC
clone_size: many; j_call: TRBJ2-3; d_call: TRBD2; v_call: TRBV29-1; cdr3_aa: CSVASGPDTQYF; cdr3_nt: TGCAGCGTAGCTAGCGGGCCCGATACGCAGTATTTT
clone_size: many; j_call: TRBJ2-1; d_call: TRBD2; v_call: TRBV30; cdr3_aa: CAWSLGLADNEQFF; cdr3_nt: TGTGCCTGGTCTCTCGGGCTAGCGGACAATGAGCAGTTCTTC
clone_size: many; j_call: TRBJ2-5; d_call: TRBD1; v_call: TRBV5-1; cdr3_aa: CASSGGTGPDKTQYF; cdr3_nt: TGCGCCAGCAGCGGGGGGACAGGGCCCGACAAGACCCAGTACTTC
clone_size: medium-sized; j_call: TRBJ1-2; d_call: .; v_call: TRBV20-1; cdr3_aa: CSALTETYGYTF; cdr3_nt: TGCAGTGCCCTTACAGAAACCTATGGCTACACCTTC
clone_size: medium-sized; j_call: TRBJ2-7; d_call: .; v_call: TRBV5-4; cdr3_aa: CASSSYTRPEQYF; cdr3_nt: TGTGCCAGCAGCTCCTATACTAGGCCCGAGCAGTACTTC
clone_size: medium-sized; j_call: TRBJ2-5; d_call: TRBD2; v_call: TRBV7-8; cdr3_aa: CASSLTSGGPHRHF; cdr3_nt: TGTGCCAGCAGCTTAACTAGCGGGGGTCCGCACAGGCACTTC
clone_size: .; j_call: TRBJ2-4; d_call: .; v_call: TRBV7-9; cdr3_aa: CASSPLATATAKNIQYF; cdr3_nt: TGTGCCAGCAGCCCCCTGGCGACGGCAACGGCCAAAAACATTCAGTACTTC
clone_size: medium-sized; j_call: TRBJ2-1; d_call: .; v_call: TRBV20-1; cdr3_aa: CSARTAQGNNEQFF; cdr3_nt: TGCAGTGCTAGAACGGCCCAGGGGAACAATGAGCAGTTCTTC
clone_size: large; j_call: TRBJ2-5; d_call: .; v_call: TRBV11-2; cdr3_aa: CASRQQETQYF; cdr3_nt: TGTGCCAGCAGACAACAAGAGACCCAGTACTTC
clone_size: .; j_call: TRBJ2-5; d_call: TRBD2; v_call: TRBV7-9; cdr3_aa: CASSGEGAGEETQYF; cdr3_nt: TGTGCCAGCAGCGGAGAAGGGGCGGGAGAAGAGACCCAGTACTTC
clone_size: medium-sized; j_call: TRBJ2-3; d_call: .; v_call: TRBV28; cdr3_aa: CASTRTTDTQYF; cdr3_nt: TGTGCCAGCACCAGGACCACAGATACGCAGTATTTT
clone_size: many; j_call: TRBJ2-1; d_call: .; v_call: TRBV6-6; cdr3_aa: CASSSIIRGSYNEQFF; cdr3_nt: TGTGCCAGCAGCTCTATTATTCGGGGCTCCTACAATGAGCAGTTCTTC
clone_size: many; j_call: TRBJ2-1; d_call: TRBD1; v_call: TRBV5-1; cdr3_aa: CASSLPGQKSF; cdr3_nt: TGCGCCAGCAGCTTGCCGGGACAGAAGAGTTTC
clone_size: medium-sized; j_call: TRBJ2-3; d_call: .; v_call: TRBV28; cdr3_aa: CASSLKGLAISTDTQYF; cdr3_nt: TGTGCCAGCTCCCTTAAGGGGCTAGCGATCTCCACAGATACGCAGTATTTT
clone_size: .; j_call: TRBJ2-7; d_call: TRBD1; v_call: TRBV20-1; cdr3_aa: CSARADPRDRLTYEQYF; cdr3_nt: TGCAGTGCTAGAGCAGATCCCAGGGACAGGTTAACCTACGAGCAGTACTTC
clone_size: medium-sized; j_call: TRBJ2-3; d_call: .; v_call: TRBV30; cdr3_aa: CAWSDALYAVEDTQYF; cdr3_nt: TGTGCCTGGAGTGATGCTTTATATGCAGTGGAAGATACGCAGTATTTT
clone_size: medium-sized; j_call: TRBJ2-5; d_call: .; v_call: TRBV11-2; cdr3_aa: CASSYRGYRETQYF; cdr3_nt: TGTGCCAGCAGCTATAGGGGTTATCGAGAGACCCAGTACTTC
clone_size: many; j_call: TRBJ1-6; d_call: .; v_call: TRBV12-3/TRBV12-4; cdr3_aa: CASSLWGFDSPLHF; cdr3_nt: TGTGCCAGCAGTTTGTGGGGGTTTGATTCACCCCTCCACTTT
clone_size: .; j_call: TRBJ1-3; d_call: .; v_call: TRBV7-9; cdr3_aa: CASSRSGVSGNTIYF; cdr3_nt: TGTGCCAGCAGCCGATCAGGGGTATCTGGAAACACCATATATTTT
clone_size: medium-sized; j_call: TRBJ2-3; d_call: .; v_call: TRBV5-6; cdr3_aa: CASRTAWGTDTQYF; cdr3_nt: TGTGCCAGCAGAACGGCCTGGGGCACAGATACGCAGTATTTT
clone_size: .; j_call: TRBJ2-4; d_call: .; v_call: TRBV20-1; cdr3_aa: CSASFGNGAKNIQYF; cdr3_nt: TGCAGTGCTAGCTTCGGGAATGGGGCCAAAAACATTCAGTACTTC
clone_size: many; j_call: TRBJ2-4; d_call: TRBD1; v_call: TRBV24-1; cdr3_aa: CATRDSRVLNIQYF; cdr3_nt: TGTGCCACCCGGGACAGCAGAGTACTAAACATTCAGTACTTC
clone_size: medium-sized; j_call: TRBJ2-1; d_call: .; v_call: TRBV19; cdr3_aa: CASSPTGPQDHEQFF; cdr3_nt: TGTGCCAGTAGTCCTACAGGGCCACAGGACCATGAGCAGTTCTTC
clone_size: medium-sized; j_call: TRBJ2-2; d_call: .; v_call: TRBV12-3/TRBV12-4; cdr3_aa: CASLLGSTGTGELFF; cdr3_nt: TGTGCCAGCCTTTTGGGCTCTACTGGGACCGGGGAGCTGTTTTTT
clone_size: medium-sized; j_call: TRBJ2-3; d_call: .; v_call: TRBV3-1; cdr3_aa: CASSQDVSDTQYF; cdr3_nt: TGTGCCAGCAGCCAAGATGTTTCAGATACGCAGTATTTT
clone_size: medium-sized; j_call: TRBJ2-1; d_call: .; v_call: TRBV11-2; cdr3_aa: CASSNSRGSYNEQFF; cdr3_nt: TGTGCCAGCAGCAATAGCCGCGGCTCCTACAATGAGCAGTTCTTC
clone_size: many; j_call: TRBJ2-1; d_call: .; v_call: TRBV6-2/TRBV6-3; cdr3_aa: CASSKTYNEQFF; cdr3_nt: TGTGCCAGCAGTAAGACTTACAATGAGCAGTTCTTC
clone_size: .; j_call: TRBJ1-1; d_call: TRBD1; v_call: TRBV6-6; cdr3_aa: CASSVQGARAEAFF; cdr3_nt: TGTGCCAGCAGCGTACAGGGGGCTAGGGCTGAAGCTTTCTTT
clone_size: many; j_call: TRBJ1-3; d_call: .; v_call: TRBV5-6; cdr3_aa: CASSSPGAGNTIYF; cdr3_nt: TGTGCCAGCAGCTCGCCCGGGGCTGGAAACACCATATATTTT
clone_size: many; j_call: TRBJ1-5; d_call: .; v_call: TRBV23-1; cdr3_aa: CASSQDDRNNQPQHF; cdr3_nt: TGCGCCAGCAGTCAAGACGACAGGAATAATCAGCCCCAGCATTTT
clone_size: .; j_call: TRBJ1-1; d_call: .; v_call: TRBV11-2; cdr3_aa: CASSLGGTYEAFF; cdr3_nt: TGTGCCAGCAGCTTAGGGGGGACATACGAAGCTTTCTTT
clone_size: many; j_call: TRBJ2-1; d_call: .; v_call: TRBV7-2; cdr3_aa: CVSSLARASYNEQFF; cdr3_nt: TGTGTCAGCAGCTTAGCGAGGGCCTCCTACAATGAGCAGTTCTTC
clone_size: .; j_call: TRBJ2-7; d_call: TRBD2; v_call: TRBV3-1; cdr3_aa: CASSQSGRAYEQYF; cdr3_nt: TGTGCCAGCAGCCAATCCGGGAGGGCCTACGAGCAGTACTTC
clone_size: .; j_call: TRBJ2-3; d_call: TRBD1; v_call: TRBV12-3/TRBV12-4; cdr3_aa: CASSLGGQVGDTQYF; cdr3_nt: TGTGCCAGCAGTTTAGGGGGACAGGTCGGCGATACGCAGTATTTT
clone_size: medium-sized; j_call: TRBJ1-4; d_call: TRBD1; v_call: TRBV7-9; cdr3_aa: CASSTAGGVEKLFF; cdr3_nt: TGTGCCAGCAGCACCGCAGGGGGCGTTGAAAAACTGTTTTTT
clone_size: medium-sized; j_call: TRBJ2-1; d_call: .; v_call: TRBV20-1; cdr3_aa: CSALGNEQFF; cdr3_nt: TGCAGTGCTCTCGGGAATGAGCAGTTCTTC
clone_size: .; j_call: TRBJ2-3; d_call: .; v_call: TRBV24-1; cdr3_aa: CATSAGQRNFDTQYF; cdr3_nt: TGTGCCACCAGTGCCGGCCAACGGAACTTCGATACGCAGTATTTT
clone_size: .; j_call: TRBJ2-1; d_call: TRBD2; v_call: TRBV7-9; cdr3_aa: CASNPPASGRNEQFF; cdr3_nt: TGTGCCAGCAATCCGCCTGCTAGCGGGAGGAATGAGCAGTTCTTC
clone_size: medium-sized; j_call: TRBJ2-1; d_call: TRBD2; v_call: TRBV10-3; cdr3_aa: CAIRGLAENEQFF; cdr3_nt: TGTGCCATCAGGGGACTAGCGGAGAATGAGCAGTTCTTC
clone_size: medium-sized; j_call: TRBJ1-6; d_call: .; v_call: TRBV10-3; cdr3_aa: CAISEQGPSNSPLHF; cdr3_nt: TGTGCCATCAGTGAGCAGGGACCGTCCAATTCACCCCTCCACTTT
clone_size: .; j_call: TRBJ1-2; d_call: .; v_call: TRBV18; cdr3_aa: CASSPPGNYGYTF; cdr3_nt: TGTGCCAGCTCACCCCCGGGGAACTATGGCTACACCTTC
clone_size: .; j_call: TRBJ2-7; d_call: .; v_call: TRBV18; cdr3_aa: CASSPFGYEQYF; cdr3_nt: TGTGCCAGCTCACCATTCGGGTACGAGCAGTACTTC
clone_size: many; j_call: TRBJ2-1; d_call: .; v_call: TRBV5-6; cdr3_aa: CASSLVANEQFF; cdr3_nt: TGTGCCAGCAGCTTGGTAGCGAATGAGCAGTTCTTC
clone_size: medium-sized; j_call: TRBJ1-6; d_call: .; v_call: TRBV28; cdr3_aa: CATVYHYLGSPLHF; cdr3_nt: TGTGCCACCGTCTACCACTACCTGGGGTCACCCCTCCACTTT